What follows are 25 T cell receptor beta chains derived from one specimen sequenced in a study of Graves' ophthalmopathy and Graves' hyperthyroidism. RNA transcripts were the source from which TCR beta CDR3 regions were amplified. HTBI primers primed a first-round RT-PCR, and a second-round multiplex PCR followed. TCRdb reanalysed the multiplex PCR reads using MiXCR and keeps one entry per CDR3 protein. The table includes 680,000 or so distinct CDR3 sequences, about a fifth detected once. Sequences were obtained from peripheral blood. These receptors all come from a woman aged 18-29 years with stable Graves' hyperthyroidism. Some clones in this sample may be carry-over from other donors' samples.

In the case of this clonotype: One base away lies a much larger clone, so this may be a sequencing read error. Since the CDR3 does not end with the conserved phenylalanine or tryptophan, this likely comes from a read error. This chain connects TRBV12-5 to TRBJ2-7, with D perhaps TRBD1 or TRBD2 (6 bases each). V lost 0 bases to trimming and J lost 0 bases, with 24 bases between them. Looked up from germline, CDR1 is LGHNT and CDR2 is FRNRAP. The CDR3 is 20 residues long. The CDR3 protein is CASGLVPTPWRRGDSYEQYL. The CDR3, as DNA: TGTGCTAGTGGTTTGGTACCCACCCCGTGGCGGAGGGGGGACTCCTACGAGCAGTACCTC.

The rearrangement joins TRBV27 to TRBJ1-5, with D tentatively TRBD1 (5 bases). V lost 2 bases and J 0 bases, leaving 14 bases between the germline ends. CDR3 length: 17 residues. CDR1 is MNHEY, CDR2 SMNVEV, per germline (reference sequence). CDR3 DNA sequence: TGTGCCAGCAGTTTAACAGCTGGGACCGTTAGCAATCAGCCCCAGCATTTT. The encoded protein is CASSLTAGTVSNQPQHF.

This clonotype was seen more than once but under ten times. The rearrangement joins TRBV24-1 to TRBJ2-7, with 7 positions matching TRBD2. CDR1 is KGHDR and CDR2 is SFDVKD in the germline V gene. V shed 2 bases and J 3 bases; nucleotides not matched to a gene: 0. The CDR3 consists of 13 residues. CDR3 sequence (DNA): TGTGCCACCAGTGATTGGGGGGGCTACGAGCAGTACTTC. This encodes CATSDWGGYEQYF.

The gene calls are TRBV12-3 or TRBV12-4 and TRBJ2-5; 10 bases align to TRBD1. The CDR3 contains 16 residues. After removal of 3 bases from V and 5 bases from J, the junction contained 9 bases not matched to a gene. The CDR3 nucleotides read TGTGCCAGCAGTTTCGAAGAGACAGGGGGCCAGGAGACCCAGTACTTC. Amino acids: CASSFEETGGQETQYF.

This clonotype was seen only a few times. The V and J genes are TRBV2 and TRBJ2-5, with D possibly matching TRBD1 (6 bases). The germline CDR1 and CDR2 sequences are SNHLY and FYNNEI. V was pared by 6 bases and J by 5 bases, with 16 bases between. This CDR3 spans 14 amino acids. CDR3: CASRPRGSGETQYF. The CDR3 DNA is TGTGCCAGCAGACCCAGGGGTAGTGGGGAGACCCAGTACTTC.

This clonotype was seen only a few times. The CDR3 here is CSARGLYSSYEQYF. CDR3 coding DNA: TGCAGTGCTAGAGGCCTATACAGCTCCTACGAGCAGTACTTC. V gene TRBV20-1 combines with J gene TRBJ2-7, with unresolved D. V lost 1 base and J lost 0, with 10 bases in between. Germline V gene lookup returns CDR1 DFQATT and CDR2 SNEGSKA (reference sequence). CDR3 size: 14 residues.

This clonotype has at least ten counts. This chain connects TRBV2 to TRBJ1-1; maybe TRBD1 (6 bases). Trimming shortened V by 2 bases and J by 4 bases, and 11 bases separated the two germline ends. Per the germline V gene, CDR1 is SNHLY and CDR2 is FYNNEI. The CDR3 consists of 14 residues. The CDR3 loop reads CASSERQEFTEAFF. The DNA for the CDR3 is TGTGCCAGCAGTGAAAGACAGGAATTCACTGAAGCTTTCTTT.

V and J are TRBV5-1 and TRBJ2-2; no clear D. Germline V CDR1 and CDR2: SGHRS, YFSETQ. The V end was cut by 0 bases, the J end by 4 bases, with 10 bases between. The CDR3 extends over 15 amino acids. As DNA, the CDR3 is TGCGCCAGCAGCTTGGATGGGCCGACCACCGGGGAGCTGTTTTTT. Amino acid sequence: CASSLDGPTTGELFF.

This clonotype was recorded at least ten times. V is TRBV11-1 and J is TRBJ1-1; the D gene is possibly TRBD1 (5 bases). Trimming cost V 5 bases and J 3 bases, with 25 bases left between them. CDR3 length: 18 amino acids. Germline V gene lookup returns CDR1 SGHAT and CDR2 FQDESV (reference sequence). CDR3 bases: TGTGCCAGCAGCCTAACCCCTGGGGCAGGCCGCGGGTACACTGAAGCTTTCTTT. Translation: CASSLTPGAGRGYTEAFF.

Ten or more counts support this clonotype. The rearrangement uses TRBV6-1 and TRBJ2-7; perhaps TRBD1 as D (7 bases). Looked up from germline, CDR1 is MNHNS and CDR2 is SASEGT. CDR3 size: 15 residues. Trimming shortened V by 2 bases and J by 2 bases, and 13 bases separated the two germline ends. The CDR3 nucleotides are TGTGCCAGCAGTGAAATAGGAGGGACAGCCTACGAGCAGTACTTC. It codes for CASSEIGGTAYEQYF.

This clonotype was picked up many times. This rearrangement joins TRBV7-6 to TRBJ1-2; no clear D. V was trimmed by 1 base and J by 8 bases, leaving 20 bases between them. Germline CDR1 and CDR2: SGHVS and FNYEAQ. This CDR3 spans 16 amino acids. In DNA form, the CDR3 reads TGTGCCAGCAGCTTAGAGTACCCGGGCCCCGCGGAGGGCTACACCTTC. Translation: CASSLEYPGPAEGYTF.

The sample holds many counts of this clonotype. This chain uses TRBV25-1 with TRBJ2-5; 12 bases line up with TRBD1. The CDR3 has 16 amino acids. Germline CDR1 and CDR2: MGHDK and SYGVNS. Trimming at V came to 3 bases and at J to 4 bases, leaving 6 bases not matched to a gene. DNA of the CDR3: TGTGCCAGCAGTGATCCTGGGACAGGGGGCGGAGAGACCCAGTACTTC. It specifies CASSDPGTGGGETQYF.

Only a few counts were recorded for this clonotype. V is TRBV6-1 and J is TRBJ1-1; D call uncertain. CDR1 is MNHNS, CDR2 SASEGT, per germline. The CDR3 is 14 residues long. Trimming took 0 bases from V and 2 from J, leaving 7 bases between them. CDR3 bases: TGTGCCAGCAGTGAAGCTAAGAGTAACACTGAAGCTTTCTTT. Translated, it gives CASSEAKSNTEAFF.

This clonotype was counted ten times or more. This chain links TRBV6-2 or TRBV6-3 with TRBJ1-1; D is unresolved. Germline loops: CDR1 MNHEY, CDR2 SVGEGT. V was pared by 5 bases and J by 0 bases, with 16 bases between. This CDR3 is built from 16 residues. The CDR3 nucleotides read TGTGCCAGCAGTCGATCCATCGGGGAAATGAACACTGAAGCTTTCTTT. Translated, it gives CASSRSIGEMNTEAFF.

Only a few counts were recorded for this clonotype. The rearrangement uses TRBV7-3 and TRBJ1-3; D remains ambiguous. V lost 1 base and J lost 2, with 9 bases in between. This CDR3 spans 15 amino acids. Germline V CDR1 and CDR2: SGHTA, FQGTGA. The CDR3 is CASSLISGAGNTIYF. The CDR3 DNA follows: TGTGCCAGCAGCTTAATTTCCGGGGCTGGAAACACCATATATTTT.

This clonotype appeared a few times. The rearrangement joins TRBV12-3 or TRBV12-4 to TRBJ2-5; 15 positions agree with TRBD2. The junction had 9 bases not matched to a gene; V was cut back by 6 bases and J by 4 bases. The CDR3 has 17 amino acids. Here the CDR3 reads CASSTGLAGGPSETQYF. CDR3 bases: TGTGCCAGCAGCACGGGACTAGCGGGGGGCCCATCAGAGACCCAGTACTTC.

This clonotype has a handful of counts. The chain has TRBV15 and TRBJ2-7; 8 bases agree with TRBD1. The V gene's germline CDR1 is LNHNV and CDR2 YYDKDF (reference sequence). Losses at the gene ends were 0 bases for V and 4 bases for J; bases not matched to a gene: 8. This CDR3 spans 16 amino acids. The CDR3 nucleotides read TGTGCCACCAGCAGAGATAAGGAGGACAGGGTGTACGAGCAGTACTTC. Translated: CATSRDKEDRVYEQYF.

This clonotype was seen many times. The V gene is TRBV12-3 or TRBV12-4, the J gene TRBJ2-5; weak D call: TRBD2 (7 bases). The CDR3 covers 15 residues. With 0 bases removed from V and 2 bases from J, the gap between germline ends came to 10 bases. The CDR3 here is CASSLAGGGQETQYF. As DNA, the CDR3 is TGTGCCAGCAGTTTAGCGGGAGGGGGTCAAGAGACCCAGTACTTC.

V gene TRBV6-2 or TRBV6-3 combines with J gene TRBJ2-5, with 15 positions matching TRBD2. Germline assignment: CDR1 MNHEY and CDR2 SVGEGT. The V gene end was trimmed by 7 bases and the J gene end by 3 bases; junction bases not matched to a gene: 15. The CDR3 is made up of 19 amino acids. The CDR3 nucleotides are TGTGCCAGCACCGCGCATCCCCCGGGACTAGCGGGAGGAAAAGAGACCCAGTACTTC. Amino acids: CASTAHPPGLAGGKETQYF.

For the CDR3, the DNA is TGTGCCAGCAGTGAACACCCTTATAGCAATCAGCCCCAGCATTTT. This translates into CASSEHPYSNQPQHF. The V and J genes are TRBV2 and TRBJ1-5; D gene unclear. Germline assignment: CDR1 SNHLY and CDR2 FYNNEI. V gave up 2 bases and J gave up 0 bases, with 8 bases separating them. The CDR3 is made up of 15 amino acids.

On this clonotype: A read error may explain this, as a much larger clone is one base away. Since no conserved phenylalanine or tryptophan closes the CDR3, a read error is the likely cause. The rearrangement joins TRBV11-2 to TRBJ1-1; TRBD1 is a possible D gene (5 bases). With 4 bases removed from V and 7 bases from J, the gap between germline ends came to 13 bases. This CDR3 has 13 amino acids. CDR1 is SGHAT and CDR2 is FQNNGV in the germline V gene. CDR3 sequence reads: CASSYTQDVEAFL. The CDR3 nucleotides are TGTGCCAGCAGCTATACACAGGACGTTGAAGCTTTCCTT.

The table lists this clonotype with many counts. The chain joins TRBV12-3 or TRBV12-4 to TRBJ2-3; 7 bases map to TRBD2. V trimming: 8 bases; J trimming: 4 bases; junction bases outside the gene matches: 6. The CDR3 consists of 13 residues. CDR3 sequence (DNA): TGTGCCAGCGAGGTGGGGGGGGCAGATACGCAGTATTTT. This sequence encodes CASEVGGADTQYF.

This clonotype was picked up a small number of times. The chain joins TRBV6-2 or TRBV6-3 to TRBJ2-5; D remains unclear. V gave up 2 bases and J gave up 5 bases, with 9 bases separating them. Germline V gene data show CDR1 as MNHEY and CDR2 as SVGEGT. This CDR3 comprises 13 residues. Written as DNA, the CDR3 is TGTGCCAGCAGTTACGGTTTGCGGGAGACCCAGTACTTC. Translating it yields CASSYGLRETQYF.

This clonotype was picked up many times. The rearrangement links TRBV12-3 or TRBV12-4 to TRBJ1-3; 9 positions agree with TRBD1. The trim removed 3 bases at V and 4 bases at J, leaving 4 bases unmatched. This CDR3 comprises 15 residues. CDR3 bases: TGTGCCAGCAGTTTCGGGACAGGGCTCGGAAACACCATATATTTT. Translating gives CASSFGTGLGNTIYF.

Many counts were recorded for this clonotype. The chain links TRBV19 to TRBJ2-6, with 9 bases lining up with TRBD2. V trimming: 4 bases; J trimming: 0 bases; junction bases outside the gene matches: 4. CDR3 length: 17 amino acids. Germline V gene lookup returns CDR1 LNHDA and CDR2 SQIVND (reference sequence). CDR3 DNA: TGTGCCAGTAGTAATCCTAGCGGGAACTCTGGGGCCAACGTCCTGACTTTC. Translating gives CASSNPSGNSGANVLTF. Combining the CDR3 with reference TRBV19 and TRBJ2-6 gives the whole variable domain DGGITQSPKYLFRKEGQNVTLSCEQNLNHDAMYWYRQDPGQGLRLIYYSQIVNDFQKGDIAEGYSVSREKKESFPLTVTSAQKNPTAFYLCASSNPSGNSGANVLTFGAGSRLTVL.